This passage covers 15 T cell receptor beta chains from one sample sequenced in a study of CD8+ T cells in alopecia areata. cDNA reverse transcribed from extracted RNA served as the sequencing template. Some clones are missing from TCRdb's copy, which holds only in-frame ones; the method was immunoSEQ multiplex PCR. This sample has about 76,000 clones, with 66% found just once. Treatment described: oral pan-JAK inhibitor, 5-10 mg twice daily. The input for sequencing was CD8+ T cells sorted from blood, taken at week 24, from a patient treated with tofacitinib. The receptors stem from a human donor with alopecia areata.

The chain combines TRBV29-1 with TRBJ1-1, with TRBD1 as a possible D gene (5 bases). Trimming removed 7 bases at V and 3 bases at J, with 18 bases between. Germline V gives CDR1 SQVTM, CDR2 ANQGSEA. The CDR3 has 14 amino acids. CDR3: CSAEYWGEDTEAFF. Here the CDR3 DNA reads TGCAGCGCCGAGTATTGGGGCGAGGACACTGAAGCTTTCTTT. Supplemented by reference TRBV29-1 and TRBJ1-1, the full variable domain reads SAVISQKPSRDICQRGTSLTIQCQVDSQVTMMFWYRQQPGQSLTLIATANQGSEATYESGFVIDKFPISRPNLTFSTLTVSNMSPEDSSIYLCSAEYWGEDTEAFFGQGTRLTVV.

The sample holds one count of this clone. CDR3 nucleotides: TGTGCCTGGAGTGAAGTAGCGGGAGGGCGCAACGAGCAGTACTTC. Amino acid sequence: CAWSEVAGGRNEQYF. This chain uses TRBV30 with TRBJ2-7, with 11 bases that match TRBD2. CDR1 GTSNPN and CDR2 SVGIG come from the germline V gene (reference sequence). CDR3 length: 15 amino acids. J was trimmed by 5 bases and V by 1 base; bases with no gene match: 7.

This clone has a single count. The chain couples TRBV5-1 to TRBJ2-7; D is possibly TRBD2 (5 bases). V lost 3 bases and J lost 6, with 19 bases in between. This CDR3 comprises 15 residues. Germline V CDR1 and CDR2: SGHRS, YFSETQ. The CDR3 loop is CASSSWKRDGIEQYF. The CDR3, as DNA: TGCGCCAGCAGCTCCTGGAAACGGGATGGCATCGAGCAGTACTTC.

The count of this clone is one. The genes are TRBV4-3 and TRBJ2-1, with 8 bases identical to TRBD1. Germline lookup yields CDR1 LGHNA and CDR2 YSLEER. This CDR3 comprises 15 residues. The trim removed 1 base at V and 8 bases at J, leaving 7 bases unmatched. The CDR3 DNA reads as TGCGCCAGCAGCCAAGGGCCAGGGGGCAGAGATGAGCAGTTCTTC. Translating it yields CASSQGPGGRDEQFF.

The V and J genes are TRBV13 and TRBJ2-2; TRBD2 matches 9 bases. The CDR3 has 19 residues. The V segment lost 0 bases and the J segment 7 bases; nucleotides outside the gene matches: 15. Germline V gives CDR1 PRHDT, CDR2 FYEKMQ (reference sequence). The CDR3 loop is CASSLGRAASGAVGGELFF. The CDR3 bases are TGTGCCAGCAGCTTAGGACGGGCGGCTAGCGGGGCTGTCGGCGGGGAGCTGTTTTTT. Full variable domain (outside the CDR3, taken from reference TRBV13 and TRBJ2-2): AAGVIQSPRHLIKEKRETATLKCYPIPRHDTVYWYQQGPGQDPQFLISFYEKMQSDKGSIPDRFSAQQFSDYHSELNMSSLELGDSALYFCASSLGRAASGAVGGELFFGEGSRLTVL.

The chain links TRBV29-1 to TRBJ2-7, with 8 bases matching TRBD1. The trim removed 6 bases at V and 3 bases at J, leaving 19 bases unmatched. Germline loops: CDR1 SQVTM, CDR2 ANQGSEA. The length of the CDR3 is 17 residues. The CDR3 DNA reads as TGCAGCGTGGATGGGGGCAGGGGGCGTTTAAACATCTACGAGCAGTACTTC. Amino acids: CSVDGGRGRLNIYEQYF.

The rearrangement joins TRBV5-1 to TRBJ2-3, with TRBD2 identical over 16 bases. J was trimmed by 4 bases and V by 4 bases; bases with no gene match: 6. In germline, CDR1 is SGHRS, CDR2 YFSETQ. This CDR3 is built from 17 residues. The chain's CDR3 is CASSPGTSGRDADTQYF. CDR3 nucleotides: TGCGCCAGCAGCCCGGGGACTAGCGGGAGGGACGCAGATACGCAGTATTTT. The full variable domain, with the rest looked up from reference TRBV5-1 and TRBJ2-3, is KAGVTQTPRYLIKTRGQQVTLSCSPISGHRSVSWYQQTPGQGLQFLFEYFSETQRNKGNFPGRFSGRQFSNSRSEMNVSTLELGDSALYLCASSPGTSGRDADTQYFGPGTRLTVL.

This clone was picked up a small number of times. This chain connects TRBV19 to TRBJ1-1; no clear D. The CDR3 is 13 amino acids. Germline V gives CDR1 LNHDA, CDR2 SQIVND (reference sequence). With 4 bases removed from V and 1 base from J, the gap between germline ends came to 7 bases. The CDR3 DNA is TGTGCCAGTAGTACGGCGGAGAACACTGAAGCTTTCTTT. Its translation: CASSTAENTEAFF.

This clone turned up a few times. In DNA, the CDR3 is TGTGCCAGCAGTCTTATAGGGAGGAACACTGAAGCTTTCTTT. Translation gives CASSLIGRNTEAFF. V gene TRBV27 combines with J gene TRBJ1-1; D uncertain. The CDR3 has 14 amino acids. V lost 5 bases to trimming and J lost 1 base, with 11 bases between them. Germline V gene data show CDR1 as MNHEY and CDR2 as SMNVEV (reference sequence).

This clone showed up many times. V gene TRBV15 combines with J gene TRBJ2-6; D is unresolved. Deletions cut 0 bases from V and 0 bases from J, with 3 bases between. CDR1 and CDR2 (germline): LNHNV, YYDKDF (reference sequence). The CDR3 has 15 residues. CDR3 residues: CATSREGSGANVLTF. CDR3 nucleotide sequence: TGTGCCACCAGCAGAGAGGGCTCTGGGGCCAACGTCCTGACTTTC.

The genes are TRBV6-4 and TRBJ2-7; 7 nucleotides match TRBD1. CDR1 MRHNA and CDR2 SNTAGT come from the germline V gene. V lost 6 bases, J lost 5 bases, and 13 bases stayed unmatched. The CDR3 is 15 amino acids. The CDR3 nucleotides read TGTGCCAGCAGGGCAGGACAGGACTGGGGGCACGAGCAGTACTTC. Translation gives CASRAGQDWGHEQYF.

On this clone: This sample includes further DNA sequences coding for the same CDR3. The genes are TRBV6-5 and TRBJ1-2, with D possibly being TRBD1 (5 bases). The CDR3 has 13 amino acids. V was trimmed by 4 bases and J by 3 bases, leaving 9 bases between them. Germline V gives CDR1 MNHEY, CDR2 SVGAGI. In DNA form, the CDR3 reads TGTGCCAGCAGTTCCGGGACGGACTATGGCTACACCTTC. The encoded protein is CASSSGTDYGYTF.

The rearrangement joins TRBV6-5 to TRBJ2-1; D unresolved. The germline CDR1 and CDR2 sequences are MNHEY and SVGAGI. The CDR3 length is 12 residues. V lost 2 bases to trimming and J lost 11 bases, with 10 bases between them. The CDR3 DNA follows: TGTGCCAGCAGTTACCCGCTAGATAAGCAGTTCTTC. It is translated as CASSYPLDKQFF.

The chain couples TRBV7-6 to TRBJ2-7; D might be TRBD1 (7 bases). From germline, CDR1 is SGHVS and CDR2 FNYEAQ. The CDR3 covers 15 residues. With 1 base removed from V and 6 bases from J, the gap between germline ends came to 16 bases. Here the CDR3 reads CASSLGQGGFGEQYF. CDR3 sequence (DNA): TGTGCCAGCAGCTTAGGACAGGGAGGCTTCGGCGAGCAGTACTTC.

This clone was found a few times. The chain's CDR3 is CASSLAAGGTGELFF. CDR3 coding DNA: TGCGCCAGCAGCTTGGCCGCAGGGGGCACCGGGGAGCTGTTTTTT. The chain combines TRBV5-1 with TRBJ2-2; 7 nucleotides align to TRBD1. Trimming removed 0 bases from V and 4 bases from J; junction bases left unmatched: 3. This CDR3 spans 15 amino acids. Per germline, CDR1 SGHRS and CDR2 YFSETQ.